The 24 T cell receptor beta chains presented below share a single source sample, sequenced in a study of cytomegalovirus exposure and HLA in healthy donors. Both 60 Vbeta primers and 13 Jbeta primers went into the PCR. TCRdb's table, derived via immunoSEQ multiplex PCR, lists solely in-frame clones and lacks some. Among some 100,000 clones listed, approximately 73% were seen once. Specimen: PBMCs. Receptors originate from a woman in her fifties or sixties in good health and CMV-seropositive.

The chain carries TRBV19 and TRBJ1-5; the match to TRBD1 covers 9 bases. V lost 7 bases to trimming and J lost 3 bases; unmatched junction nucleotides: 4. Germline CDR1 is LNHDA and CDR2 is SQIVND (reference sequence). This CDR3 region has 14 residues. The CDR3 sequence: CASTGTGINQPQHF. The CDR3 DNA is TGTGCCAGTACTGGGACAGGGATCAATCAGCCCCAGCATTTT.

The rearrangement joins TRBV15 to TRBJ1-5; no definite D call. Germline lookup yields CDR1 LNHNV and CDR2 YYDKDF (reference sequence). The germline V and J ends were trimmed by 0 bases and 0 bases, with 18 bases remaining between them. The CDR3 is 19 amino acids. CDR3 loop: CATSRERQTPPYSNQPQHF. CDR3 bases: TGTGCCACCAGCAGAGAAAGGCAGACACCGCCTTATAGCAATCAGCCCCAGCATTTT.

There are a few counts of this clone. The rearrangement joins TRBV7-2 to TRBJ1-2; TRBD1 matches at 7 bases. Germline V CDR1 and CDR2: SGHTA, FQGNSA. J gave up 8 bases and V 3 bases, and 6 bases lay outside the gene matches. This CDR3 comprises 13 residues. CDR3 protein: CASSFARGDGYTF. The CDR3 DNA reads TGTGCCAGCAGCTTCGCCAGGGGGGACGGCTACACCTTC.

CDR3 DNA: TGTGCTAGTGGCCCCCGAGGGGACAAGGATTTCACTGAAGCTTTCTTT. Translated: CASGPRGDKDFTEAFF. V usage is TRBV12-5 and J usage is TRBJ1-1; D is possibly TRBD1 (6 bases). Trimming left V 6 bases short and J 4 bases short, with 21 bases between. The CDR3 totals 16 residues. The germline V gene has CDR1 LGHNT and CDR2 FRNRAP.

This clone was detected a few times. The chain uses TRBV19 and TRBJ2-6; D ambiguous. V lost 5 bases and J lost 1, with 9 bases in between. Germline V gene data show CDR1 as LNHDA and CDR2 as SQIVND (reference sequence). The CDR3 has 15 residues. The CDR3 loop reads CASSLGTSGANVLTF. The DNA of the CDR3 is TGTGCCAGTAGTCTCGGTACTTCTGGGGCCAACGTCCTGACTTTC.

The J gene is TRBJ2-2, the V gene TRBV9, with TRBD2 matching 7 bases. CDR1 is SGDLS and CDR2 is YYNGEE in the germline V gene. J lost 4 bases, V lost 7 bases, and 7 bases had no gene match. The CDR3 totals 14 residues. The CDR3 spells CASDGRAGTGELFF. CDR3 nucleotide sequence: TGTGCCAGCGATGGGAGGGCGGGCACCGGGGAGCTGTTTTTT.

This chain links TRBV10-1 with TRBJ2-1; possible D gene TRBD2, 6 bases. CDR1 and CDR2 (germline): WNHNN, SYGVQD (reference sequence). The germline V and J ends were trimmed by 3 bases and 0 bases, with 12 bases remaining between them. The CDR3 has 16 residues. The CDR3 protein is CASSDGAGSSYNEQFF. CDR3 nucleotide sequence: TGCGCCAGCAGTGATGGTGCGGGGAGCTCCTACAATGAGCAGTTCTTC.

This rearrangement joins TRBV19 to TRBJ1-1, with 9 bases identical to TRBD1. The V and J ends lost 3 bases and 3 bases, in that order; junction bases with no gene match: 5. The CDR3 totals 15 residues. Per germline, CDR1 LNHDA and CDR2 SQIVND (reference sequence). The chain's CDR3 is CASSMGTGRDTEAFF. In DNA form, the CDR3 reads TGTGCCAGTAGTATGGGGACAGGGAGGGACACTGAAGCTTTCTTT.

The chain uses TRBV4-2 and TRBJ1-2; D is possibly TRBD1 (5 bases). CDR1 is LGHNA and CDR2 is YNFKEQ in the germline V gene. The V and J ends lost 0 bases and 6 bases respectively, with 17 bases between them. The length of the CDR3 is 16 residues. The CDR3 bases are TGTGCCAGCAGCCAAGAAGAAGACTTTTGGGGGGATGGCTACACCTTC. Its translation: CASSQEEDFWGDGYTF.

V usage is TRBV4-1 and J usage is TRBJ2-5; D possibly corresponds to TRBD2 (5 bases). The CDR3 runs to 13 residues. The germline gives CDR1 MGHRA, CDR2 YSYEKL. The V and J ends lost 4 bases and 4 bases respectively, with 10 bases between them. The CDR3 sequence: CASSLGVLETQYF. The CDR3 DNA sequence: TGCGCCAGCAGCCTCGGGGTACTAGAGACCCAGTACTTC.

This chain connects TRBV6-5 to TRBJ1-6, with 8 bases lining up with TRBD1. CDR3 length equals 14 residues. With V trimmed by 5 bases and J by 13 bases, 10 bases remained unmatched. Per the germline V gene, CDR1 is MNHEY and CDR2 is SVGAGI. In nucleotides, the CDR3 is TGTGCCAGCAGTGAGGGTCCAGGGGGCTCTCCCCTCCACTTT. As protein: CASSEGPGGSPLHF.

This chain links TRBV9 with TRBJ2-7; D is perhaps TRBD2 (6 bases). Germline assignment: CDR1 SGDLS and CDR2 YYNGEE. Trimming stripped 2 bases from V and 2 bases from J, with 14 bases between. The CDR3 loop spans 15 amino acids. CDR3 residues: CASSVGTLLTYEQYF. In DNA, the CDR3 is TGTGCCAGCAGCGTCGGGACTCTACTAACCTACGAGCAGTACTTC.

The rearrangement joins TRBV29-1 to TRBJ2-4; TRBD1 aligns across 8 bases. There are 15 residues in the CDR3. Losses at the gene ends were 4 bases for V and 8 bases for J; bases not matched to a gene: 13. Germline assignment: CDR1 SQVTM and CDR2 ANQGSEA. DNA for the CDR3: TGCAGCGTTGCTTTGGGGTCGGGACAGGCCGACATTCAGTACTTC. This gives the protein CSVALGSGQADIQYF.

The J gene is TRBJ1-2, the V gene TRBV10-3; 7 bases agree with TRBD1. The CDR3 runs 11 residues. V gave up 6 bases and J gave up 8 bases; unmatched junction bases: 3. Germline V lookup: CDR1 ENHRY, CDR2 SYGVKD. This CDR3 is CAIRKTGGYTF. Here the CDR3 DNA reads TGTGCCATCAGGAAGACAGGGGGCTACACCTTC.

The V gene is TRBV9, the J gene TRBJ2-1, with a tentative D call TRBD2 (5 bases). V shed 0 bases and J shed 5 bases, with 9 bases lying between them. From germline, CDR1 is SGDLS and CDR2 YYNGEE. The CDR3 is 14 residues long. The CDR3: CASSVAGSDNEQFF. The CDR3 bases are TGTGCCAGCAGCGTAGCGGGATCAGACAATGAGCAGTTCTTC. The full variable domain, in which reference TRBV9 and TRBJ2-1 provide the parts outside the CDR3, is DSGVTQTPKHLITATGQRVTLRCSPRSGDLSVYWYQQSLDQGLQFLIQYYNGEERAKGNILERFSAQQFPDLHSELNLSSLELGDSALYFCASSVAGSDNEQFFGPGTRLTVL.

V usage is TRBV30 and J usage is TRBJ2-2; 7 nucleotides match TRBD1. The CDR3 sequence is 17 residues long. Germline values: CDR1 GTSNPN, CDR2 SVGIG (reference sequence). J lost 0 bases, V lost 5 bases, and 12 bases had no gene match. Here the CDR3 reads CAWAILSGTANTGELFF. The CDR3 nucleotides read TGTGCCTGGGCAATCCTTTCCGGGACAGCGAACACCGGGGAGCTGTTTTTT.

The genes are TRBV2 and TRBJ1-2, with 8 nucleotides matching TRBD1. The germline V gene encodes CDR1 SNHLY and CDR2 FYNNEI. This CDR3 comprises 13 residues. After removal of 7 bases from V and 8 bases from J, the junction contained 9 bases not matched to a gene. The DNA of the CDR3 is TGTGCCAGCACCCTCGGACAGGGCGACGGCTACACCTTC. Amino acid sequence: CASTLGQGDGYTF.

CDR3 DNA: TGTGCCAGCAGTAGGGACTGGAGCTCCTACAATGAGCAGTTCTTC. Amino acids: CASSRDWSSYNEQFF. The chain has TRBV6-1 and TRBJ2-1, with D possibly being TRBD2 (6 bases). V was trimmed by 5 bases and J by 0 bases, leaving 11 bases between them. The CDR3 is made up of 15 amino acids. CDR1 MNHNS and CDR2 SASEGT come from the germline V gene.

The chain combines TRBV7-9 with TRBJ2-5, with a weak D call TRBD1 (5 bases). There are 14 residues in the CDR3. The germline gives CDR1 SEHNR, CDR2 FQNEAQ (reference sequence). V lost 2 bases and J lost 3, with 10 bases in between. Here the CDR3 reads CASSLRGGEETQYF. Here the CDR3 DNA reads TGTGCCAGCAGCTTAAGGGGTGGGGAAGAGACCCAGTACTTC.

This rearrangement joins TRBV4-1 to TRBJ2-1, with D unresolved. The CDR3 is 15 amino acids. V was shortened by 0 bases and J by 0 bases, with 6 bases between the two germline ends. Germline CDR1 reads MGHRA; CDR2 reads YSYEKL. The CDR3 loop reads CASSQDIPSYNEQFF. The CDR3 DNA sequence: TGCGCCAGCAGCCAAGATATTCCCTCCTACAATGAGCAGTTCTTC.

The rearrangement uses TRBV20-1 and TRBJ2-1, with TRBD1 as a possible D gene (5 bases). Germline V gene sequence: CDR1 DFQATT, CDR2 SNEGSKA (reference sequence). This CDR3 comprises 11 residues. V was pared by 1 base and J by 8 bases, with 6 bases between. CDR3 in amino acids: CSARGGHEQFF. CDR3 DNA: TGCAGTGCTAGAGGGGGCCATGAGCAGTTCTTC.

This clone occurred a few times. The chain carries TRBV2 and TRBJ2-1; TRBD1 matches at 11 bases. CDR3 length equals 16 residues. Germline CDR1 is SNHLY and CDR2 is FYNNEI. The J segment lost 6 bases and the V segment lost 6 bases, leaving 10 bases of the junction unmatched. The CDR3 sequence: CASRTSRDRGFNEQFF. The CDR3 DNA sequence: TGTGCCAGCAGAACTTCCCGGGACAGGGGGTTCAATGAGCAGTTCTTC.

This clone was seen a few times. The chain links TRBV6-5 to TRBJ2-3, with D possibly being TRBD2 (5 bases). V was pared by 8 bases and J by 7 bases, with 10 bases between. Germline V gives CDR1 MNHEY, CDR2 SVGAGI. CDR3 size: 11 residues. CDR3 protein: CASSSSYTQYF. CDR3 sequence (DNA): TGTGCCAGCTCTAGCTCCTATACGCAGTATTTT.

The rearrangement joins TRBV4-2 to TRBJ2-5; D possibly corresponds to TRBD2 (5 bases). Germline CDR1 and CDR2: LGHNA and YNFKEQ. The ends were cut back, 0 bases at V and 4 bases at J, with 12 bases in the middle. This CDR3 has 15 amino acids. As DNA, the CDR3 is TGTGCCAGCAGCCAAGATGTCGGGAAAAGAGAGACCCAGTACTTC. Its translation: CASSQDVGKRETQYF.